This T cell receptor beta chain appears in the sequencing data of a study of regulatory T cells in long-lasting Graves disease. This clonotype was counted only a few times. The authors built TCR beta libraries using iRepertoire HTBI primers and Arm-PCR of CDR3 regions. One entry per CDR3 protein, called by TCRdb with MiXCR from the multiplex PCR reads. The table records 530,000 or so distinct CDR3 sequences, 15% to 20% of them present only once. Noted time point: newly diagnosed GD, antithyroid drugs for less than 3 months. PBMCs provided the RNA from which the TCR library was made. CDR3 length: 16 amino acids. The germline gives CDR1 KGHSH, CDR2 LQKENI. V lost 3 bases to trimming and J lost 0 bases; unmatched junction nucleotides: 8. This sample was shared with a second study, whose subject was T cells in Graves' hyperthyroidism and ophthalmopathy. That report adds: Researchers report that a 13 V-J model separated ophthalmopathy from stable hyperthyroidism.

The source of this sequence is a man between 18 and 29 years old with Graves disease. Material: peripheral blood mononuclear cells (PBMCs), obtained at new diagnosis, from a patient treated with antithyroid drugs. This chain links TRBV18 with TRBJ2-7, with TRBD1 matching 7 bases. The CDR3, as DNA: TGTGCCAGCTCACCCTTAGACAGGGACCTCTCCTACGAGCAGTACTTC. This translates into CASSPLDRDLSYEQYF.